This paragraph covers one TCR beta chain sequence. This clone has only one observation. It lacks a known antigen. No much larger clonotype is one base removed from it; base qualities were not supplied. The library was produced with the immunoSEQ multiplex PCR assay. TCRdb limited this immuneACCESS table to in-frame rearrangements with V and J called. A share of clones is missing; checked studies link under half to unresolved V genes, and the rest is unexplained. The sample table contains fewer than 50,000 clones; only one count was recorded for approximately 87% of them. The ten biggest clones cover about 4.7% of the sample. The data originate from a study of T cell changes during pregnancy in multiple sclerosis (dated by TCRdb to the late 2010s). The study in broad terms: In women with multiple sclerosis, the researchers looked at how the T cell repertoire shifted as pregnancy progressed.

CDR1 and CDR2 were assigned from the germline V gene as SGDLS and YYNGEE. Unmatched junction bases come to 13, with V trimmed by 3 bases and J by 2 bases. From the cysteine up to the phenylalanine, the CDR3 has a length of 19 residues. The DNA shown is the 57-base CDR3, in frame from base 1. Specimen: peripheral blood, collected in the second trimester of pregnancy. This TCR came from a female donor in good health, enrolled as a control in a pregnancy study. This chain joins TRBV9 to TRBJ2-1, with 11 bases aligning to TRBD2. This receptor has the CDR3 CASSAKGLAAPRTYNEQFF. The bases are TGTGCCAGCAGCGCCAAGGGACTAGCGGCGCCACGCACCTACAATGAGCAGTTCTTC.